A selection of T cell receptor beta chains follows, all from one sample in a study of cytomegalovirus exposure and HLA in healthy donors. Libraries were prepared by immunoSEQ multiplex PCR; TCRdb keeps only in-frame clonotypes and omits some of them. The profile covers more than 95,000 clones, with around two thirds appearing a single time and 4% to 5.5% taken by the ten largest. Sequences were obtained from PBMCs. The origin of the receptors is a man aged 55-75 years in good health and CMV-seropositive. Both conserved end residues are part of each CDR3. The D gene is left open where the match is weak. Clone size is stated in some rows and not others, as once, few, many or a class when expanded.

CDR3: CASSSTGARAFF
DNA: TGTGCCAGCAGTTCTACAGGGGCACGAGCTTTCTTT
D: TRBD1
V: TRBV28
J: TRBJ1-1
size: -
length: 12

CDR3: CATSSNAGRAETQYF
DNA: TGTGCCACCAGCAGTAATGCGGGGCGGGCGGAGACCCAGTACTTC
D: -
V: TRBV15
J: TRBJ2-5
size: -
length: 15

CDR3: CASSPGTSGAAYEQYF
DNA: TGTGCCAGCAGCCCGGGGACTAGCGGGGCCGCCTACGAGCAGTACTTC
D: TRBD2
V: TRBV5-4
J: TRBJ2-7
size: few
length: 16

CDR3: CASSTLGTGQGDTQYF
DNA: TGCGCCAGCAGTACCCTCGGGACAGGGCAAGGGGATACGCAGTATTTT
D: TRBD1
V: TRBV5-1
J: TRBJ2-3
size: -
length: 16

CDR3: CASSGYRNSPLHF
DNA: TGTGCCAGCAGTGGATACAGGAATTCACCCCTCCACTTT
D: -
V: TRBV6-1
J: TRBJ1-6
size: -
length: 13

CDR3: CASDSGGGETQYF
DNA: TGTGCCAGCGACTCGGGGGGTGGTGAGACCCAGTACTTC
D: TRBD2
V: TRBV14
J: TRBJ2-5
size: -
length: 13

CDR3: CASSRGGTEPLTFF
DNA: TGTGCCAGCAGCCGCGGAGGGACAGAACCCCTTACTTTCTTT
D: TRBD1
V: TRBV9
J: TRBJ1-1
size: -
length: 14

CDR3: CASNKAGGTGNEQFF
DNA: TGTGCCAGCAATAAAGCAGGGGGAACAGGAAATGAGCAGTTCTTC
D: TRBD1
V: TRBV9
J: TRBJ2-1
size: -
length: 15

CDR3: CASSSPYTGELFF
DNA: TGTGCCAGCAGCTCCCCATACACCGGGGAGCTGTTTTTT
D: -
V: TRBV11-3
J: TRBJ2-2
size: -
length: 13

CDR3: CASSSPQQDGYTF
DNA: TGTGCCAGCAGCTCCCCGCAACAGGATGGCTACACCTTC
D: -
V: TRBV7-6
J: TRBJ1-2
size: once
length: 13

CDR3: CASSLAPFLMREEKLFF
DNA: TGCGCCAGCAGCCTTGCCCCCTTCCTGATGAGGGAAGAAAAACTGTTTTTT
D: -
V: TRBV5-1
J: TRBJ1-4
size: once
length: 17

CDR3: CASSGAQGAVDTGELFF
DNA: TGTGCCAGCAGTGGGGCACAGGGGGCGGTGGACACCGGGGAGCTGTTTTTT
D: TRBD1
V: TRBV6-1
J: TRBJ2-2
size: -
length: 17

CDR3: CASSVGHMGSYNSPLHF
DNA: TGTGCCAGTAGTGTAGGACATATGGGCTCCTATAATTCACCCCTCCACTTT
D: -
V: TRBV19
J: TRBJ1-6
size: once
length: 17

CDR3: CASSSGRRGASYEQYF
DNA: TGTGCCAGCAGCTCCGGGCGTCGGGGGGCGAGCTACGAGCAGTACTTC
D: -
V: TRBV5-4
J: TRBJ2-7
size: -
length: 16

CDR3: CASRRGDRVSNEQYF
DNA: TGCGCCAGCAGAAGGGGGGACAGGGTGAGCAACGAGCAGTACTTC
D: TRBD1
V: TRBV5-1
J: TRBJ2-7
size: -
length: 15

CDR3: CASTTEIRTFF
DNA: TGTGCCAGCACCACAGAGATCCGGACTTTCTTT
D: -
V: TRBV2
J: TRBJ1-1
size: few
length: 11

CDR3: CASSLRAMNTEAFF
DNA: TGTGCCAGCAGCTTAAGGGCCATGAACACTGAAGCTTTCTTT
D: -
V: TRBV7-3
J: TRBJ1-1
size: -
length: 14

CDR3: CASSQDSASGGAWETQYF
DNA: TGTGCCAGCAGCCAAGATTCGGCTAGCGGGGGGGCTTGGGAGACCCAGTACTTC
D: TRBD2
V: TRBV4-2
J: TRBJ2-5
size: -
length: 18

CDR3: CASSEEQGKGTQYF
DNA: TGTGCCAGCAGTGAGGAACAGGGGAAAGGGACCCAGTACTTC
D: TRBD1
V: TRBV2
J: TRBJ2-5
size: -
length: 14

CDR3: CATSRVDSSYEQYF
DNA: TGTGCCACCAGCAGAGTTGATAGCTCCTACGAGCAGTACTTC
D: -
V: TRBV15
J: TRBJ2-7
size: -
length: 14

CDR3: CASSPLGGGAPDTQYF
DNA: TGTGCCAGCAGTCCGCTTGGCGGGGGGGCTCCAGATACGCAGTATTTT
D: TRBD2
V: TRBV6-4
J: TRBJ2-3
size: -
length: 16

CDR3: CASSFVSDYSNQPQHF
DNA: TGTGCCAGCAGCTTCGTAAGCGATTATAGCAATCAGCCCCAGCATTTT
D: -
V: TRBV7-9
J: TRBJ1-5
size: -
length: 16

CDR3: CASSPLFISGTGVKDTQYF
DNA: TGTGCCAGCAGCCCCCTCTTTATTTCGGGGACAGGGGTGAAGGATACGCAGTATTTT
D: TRBD1
V: TRBV27
J: TRBJ2-3
size: -
length: 19

CDR3: CASSLGGAETQYF
DNA: TGTGCCAGCAGCTTAGGGGGCGCAGAGACCCAGTACTTC
D: -
V: TRBV11-2
J: TRBJ2-5
size: -
length: 13

CDR3: CAWKRDSGEYNEQFF
DNA: TGTGCCTGGAAGAGGGATAGCGGGGAATACAATGAGCAGTTCTTC
D: TRBD2
V: TRBV30
J: TRBJ2-1
size: -
length: 15

CDR3: CASSLNRNYNSPLHF
DNA: TGTGCCAGCAGTTTAAACAGAAACTATAATTCACCCCTCCACTTT
D: -
V: TRBV27
J: TRBJ1-6
size: -
length: 15

CDR3: CASSYRRGGNEQYF
DNA: TGTGCCAGCAGTTACCGCAGGGGAGGGAACGAGCAGTACTTC
D: -
V: TRBV6-5
J: TRBJ2-7
size: -
length: 14

CDR3: CAINGGGGREQYF
DNA: TGTGCCATCAACGGGGGAGGGGGTCGCGAGCAGTACTTC
D: -
V: TRBV10-3
J: TRBJ2-7
size: few
length: 13

CDR3: CASSQGEGFGQPQHF
DNA: TGCGCCAGCAGCCAAGGAGAGGGCTTTGGTCAGCCCCAGCATTTT
D: -
V: TRBV4-1
J: TRBJ1-5
size: -
length: 15

CDR3: CASSLQAYPNSPLHF
DNA: TGTGCCAGCAGCTTACAGGCCTACCCTAATTCACCCCTCCACTTT
D: -
V: TRBV7-8
J: TRBJ1-6
size: -
length: 15

CDR3: CASSPRNGDKDEQYF
DNA: TGTGCCAGCTCACCACGGAACGGGGACAAGGACGAGCAGTACTTC
D: -
V: TRBV18
J: TRBJ2-7
size: -
length: 15

CDR3: CASREGLNSYNEQFF
DNA: TGCGCCAGCAGAGAGGGCCTGAACTCCTACAATGAGCAGTTCTTC
D: -
V: TRBV5-1
J: TRBJ2-1
size: -
length: 15

CDR3: CASSLVGQGAGGANVLTF
DNA: TGCGCCAGCAGCTTGGTCGGACAGGGGGCGGGTGGGGCCAACGTCCTGACTTTC
D: TRBD1
V: TRBV5-1
J: TRBJ2-6
size: -
length: 18

CDR3: CASSLRTAYNEQFF
DNA: TGCGCCAGCAGCTTGCGGACAGCCTACAATGAGCAGTTCTTC
D: -
V: TRBV5-1
J: TRBJ2-1
size: -
length: 14

CDR3: CASSVMEQGGTEAFF
DNA: TGTGCCAGCAGTGTAATGGAGCAGGGAGGCACTGAAGCTTTCTTT
D: -
V: TRBV2
J: TRBJ1-1
size: -
length: 15

CDR3: CASSVDRNSSGNTIYF
DNA: TGTGCCAGCAGTGTCGACCGTAACAGCTCTGGAAACACCATATATTTT
D: -
V: TRBV2
J: TRBJ1-3
size: few
length: 16

CDR3: CSVSGQGYEQYF
DNA: TGCAGCGTATCGGGACAGGGGTACGAGCAGTACTTC
D: TRBD1
V: TRBV29-1
J: TRBJ2-7
size: -
length: 12

CDR3: CASSFRGAGYGYTF
DNA: TGTGCCAGTAGTTTCAGGGGTGCGGGCTATGGCTACACCTTC
D: -
V: TRBV19
J: TRBJ1-2
size: once
length: 14

CDR3: CASSFGRWSTDTQYF
DNA: TGCGCCAGCAGCTTCGGGAGGTGGAGCACAGATACGCAGTATTTT
D: TRBD2
V: TRBV5-1
J: TRBJ2-3
size: many
length: 15

CDR3: CASSLDGNSPLHF
DNA: TGTGCTAGCAGCTTAGACGGGAATTCACCCCTCCACTTT
D: -
V: TRBV7-7
J: TRBJ1-6
size: -
length: 13

CDR3: CASSALAGGRETQYF
DNA: TGTGCCAGCAGTGCCCTAGCGGGGGGGCGGGAGACCCAGTACTTC
D: TRBD2
V: TRBV2
J: TRBJ2-5
size: -
length: 15

CDR3: CASSYSVGTGGYGYTF
DNA: TGTGCCAGCAGTTACTCTGTAGGGACAGGGGGCTATGGCTACACCTTC
D: TRBD1
V: TRBV6-5
J: TRBJ1-2
size: -
length: 16

CDR3: CASSSTENQPQHF
DNA: TGTGCCAGCAGCTCGACAGAAAATCAGCCCCAGCATTTT
D: -
V: TRBV11-2
J: TRBJ1-5
size: few
length: 13

CDR3: CASSYGTGDQPQHF
DNA: TGTGCCAGCAGTTACGGGACAGGGGATCAGCCCCAGCATTTT
D: TRBD1
V: TRBV6-5
J: TRBJ1-5
size: -
length: 14

CDR3: CASSEGQRSPLHF
DNA: TGTGCCAGCAGTGAGGGACAGCGTTCACCCCTCCACTTT
D: TRBD1
V: TRBV6-5
J: TRBJ1-6
size: few
length: 13

CDR3: CASSQEGEGDQPQHF
DNA: TGTGCCAGCAGCCAAGAGGGTGAAGGAGATCAGCCCCAGCATTTT
D: -
V: TRBV4-2
J: TRBJ1-5
size: -
length: 15

CDR3: CASSLEAGGRTEAFF
DNA: TGCGCCAGCAGCTTGGAGGCAGGGGGGAGGACTGAAGCTTTCTTT
D: TRBD1
V: TRBV5-1
J: TRBJ1-1
size: -
length: 15

CDR3: CASSQAMNTEAFF
DNA: TGCGCCAGCAGCCAGGCCATGAACACTGAAGCTTTCTTT
D: -
V: TRBV4-1
J: TRBJ1-1
size: few
length: 13

CDR3: CASSGTSLGEAFF
DNA: TGTGCCAGCAGCGGGACATCCCTCGGGGAAGCTTTCTTT
D: -
V: TRBV5-5
J: TRBJ1-1
size: -
length: 13

CDR3: CASSTGGQETQYF
DNA: TGTGCCAGCAGTACAGGGGGCCAAGAGACCCAGTACTTC
D: TRBD1
V: TRBV28
J: TRBJ2-5
size: -
length: 13

CDR3: CASSPQPNSLGTEAFF
DNA: TGTGCCAGCAGCCCACAGCCGAACTCCCTTGGCACTGAAGCTTTCTTT
D: -
V: TRBV7-8
J: TRBJ1-1
size: -
length: 16

CDR3: CASSGTGGQETQYF
DNA: TGCGCCAGCAGCGGGACAGGGGGCCAAGAGACCCAGTACTTC
D: TRBD1
V: TRBV5-1
J: TRBJ2-5
size: -
length: 14

CDR3: CASSVDRAGETQYF
DNA: TGTGCCAGCAGCGTAGACAGGGCGGGGGAGACCCAGTACTTC
D: -
V: TRBV5-4
J: TRBJ2-5
size: -
length: 14

CDR3: CASSLGQGDGANVLTF
DNA: TGCGCCAGCAGCTTAGGACAGGGCGACGGGGCCAACGTCCTGACTTTC
D: TRBD1
V: TRBV5-1
J: TRBJ2-6
size: -
length: 16

CDR3: CASSLDRYSPLHF
DNA: TGTGCCAGCAGCCTTGACAGGTATTCACCCCTCCACTTT
D: -
V: TRBV9
J: TRBJ1-6
size: -
length: 13

CDR3: CASSTALDLLGGDYEQYF
DNA: TGTGCCAGTAGTACCGCGCTCGATTTATTGGGGGGGGACTACGAGCAGTACTTC
D: TRBD2
V: TRBV19
J: TRBJ2-7
size: -
length: 18

CDR3: CASSPDRLYGYTF
DNA: TGTGCCAGCAGCCCGGACAGGCTCTATGGCTACACCTTC
D: TRBD1
V: TRBV5-6
J: TRBJ1-2
size: once
length: 13

CDR3: CACWRESFLPLHF
DNA: TGTGCCTGCTGGAGGGAATCCTTTTTACCCCTCCACTTT
D: -
V: TRBV30
J: TRBJ1-6
size: -
length: 13

CDR3: CASKGEENSPLHF
DNA: TGCGCCAGCAAGGGGGAAGAGAATTCACCCCTCCACTTT
D: -
V: TRBV10-1
J: TRBJ1-6
size: -
length: 13

CDR3: CASSDPVNTEAFF
DNA: TGTGCCAGCAGTGATCCGGTGAACACTGAAGCTTTCTTT
D: -
V: TRBV25-1
J: TRBJ1-1
size: -
length: 13